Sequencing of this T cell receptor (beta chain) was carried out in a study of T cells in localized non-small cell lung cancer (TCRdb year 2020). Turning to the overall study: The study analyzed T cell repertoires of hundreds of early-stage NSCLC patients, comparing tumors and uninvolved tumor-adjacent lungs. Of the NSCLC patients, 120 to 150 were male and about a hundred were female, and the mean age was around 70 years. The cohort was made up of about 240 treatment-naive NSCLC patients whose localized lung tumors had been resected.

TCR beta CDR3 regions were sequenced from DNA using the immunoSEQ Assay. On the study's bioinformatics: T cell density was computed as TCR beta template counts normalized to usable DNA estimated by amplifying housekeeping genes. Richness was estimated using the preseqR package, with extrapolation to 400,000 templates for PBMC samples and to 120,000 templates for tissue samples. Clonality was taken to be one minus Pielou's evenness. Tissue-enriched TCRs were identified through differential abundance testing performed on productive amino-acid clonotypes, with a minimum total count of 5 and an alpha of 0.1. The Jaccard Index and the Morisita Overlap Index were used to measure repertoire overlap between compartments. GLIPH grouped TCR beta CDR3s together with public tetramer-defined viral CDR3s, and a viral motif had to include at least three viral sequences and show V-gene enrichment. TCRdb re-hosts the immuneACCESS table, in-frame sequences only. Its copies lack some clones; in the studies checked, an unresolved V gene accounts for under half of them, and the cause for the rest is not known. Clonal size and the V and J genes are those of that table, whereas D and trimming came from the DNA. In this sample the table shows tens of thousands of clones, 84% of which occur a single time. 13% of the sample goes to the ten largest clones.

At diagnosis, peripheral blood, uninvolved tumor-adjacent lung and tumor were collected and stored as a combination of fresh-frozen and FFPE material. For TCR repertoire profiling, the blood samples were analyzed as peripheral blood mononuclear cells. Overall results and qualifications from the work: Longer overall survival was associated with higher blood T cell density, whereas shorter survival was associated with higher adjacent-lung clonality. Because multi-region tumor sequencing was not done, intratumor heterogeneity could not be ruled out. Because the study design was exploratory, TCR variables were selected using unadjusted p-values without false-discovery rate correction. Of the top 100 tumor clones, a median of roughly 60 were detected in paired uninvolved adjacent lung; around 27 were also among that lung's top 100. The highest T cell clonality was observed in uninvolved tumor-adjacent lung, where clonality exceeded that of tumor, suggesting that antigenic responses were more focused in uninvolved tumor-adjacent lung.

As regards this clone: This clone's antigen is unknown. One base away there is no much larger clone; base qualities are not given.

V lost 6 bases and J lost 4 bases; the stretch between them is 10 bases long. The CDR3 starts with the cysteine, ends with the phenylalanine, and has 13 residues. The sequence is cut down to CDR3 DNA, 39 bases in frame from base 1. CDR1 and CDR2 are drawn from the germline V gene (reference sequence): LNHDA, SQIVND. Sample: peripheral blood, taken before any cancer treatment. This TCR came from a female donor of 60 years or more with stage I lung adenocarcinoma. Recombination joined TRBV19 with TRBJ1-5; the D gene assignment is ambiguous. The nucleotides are TGTGCCAGTAGCTTTGGGGTAAATCAGCCCCAGCATTTT. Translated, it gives CASSFGVNQPQHF.